Sequencing of this T cell receptor (beta chain) was carried out in a study of CD8+ T cells in alopecia areata. Study background: Those patients who were treated received oral tofacitinib, which was given at 5 to 10 mg twice daily for moderate-to-severe alopecia areata. Severity in treated patients was scored by percentage of scalp area affected.

RNA extraction and reverse transcription yielded cDNA as sequencing template. Profiled with immunoSEQ multiplex PCR; TCRdb holds only in-frame clones, not every one. The table shows around 120,000 clones, with 60% to 65% occurring only once. Comments on this clone: Its matching antigen is unknown.

Study results and caveats: In scalp, tofacitinib significantly decreased clonality and expanded CD8+ clones among the top 100.

The treatment is: oral pan-JAK inhibitor, 5-10 mg twice daily. Researchers picked out CD4+ and CD8+ T cells from PBMCs by sorting. Germline V gene sequence: CDR1 LGHNA, CDR2 YNFKEQ. The CDR3 contains 18 residues. Trimming took 4 bases from V and 4 from J; bases not matched to a gene: 15. The chain recombines TRBV4-2 with TRBJ2-5, with 10 bases identical to TRBD2. The input for sequencing was CD4+ T cells sorted from blood, taken at week 4, from a patient treated with tofacitinib. This receptor was identified in a human donor with alopecia areata. The CDR3 sequence: CASSRSGNSGGAGETQYF. The DNA for the CDR3 is TGTGCCAGCAGCCGCTCTGGGAACAGCGGGGGGGCCGGAGAGACCCAGTACTTC.